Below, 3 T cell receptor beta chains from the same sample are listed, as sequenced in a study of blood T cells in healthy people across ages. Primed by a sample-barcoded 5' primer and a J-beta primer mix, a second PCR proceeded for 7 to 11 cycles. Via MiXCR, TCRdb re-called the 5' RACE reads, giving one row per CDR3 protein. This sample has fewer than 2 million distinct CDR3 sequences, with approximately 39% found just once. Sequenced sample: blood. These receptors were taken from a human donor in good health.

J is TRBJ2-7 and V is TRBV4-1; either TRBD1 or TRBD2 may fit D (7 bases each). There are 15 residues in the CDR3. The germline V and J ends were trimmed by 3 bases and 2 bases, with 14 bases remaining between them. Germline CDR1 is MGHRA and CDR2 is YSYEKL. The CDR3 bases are TGCGCCAGCAGCCAGGGGGGGGACAGTACCTACGAGCAGTACTTC. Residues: CASSQGGDSTYEQYF.

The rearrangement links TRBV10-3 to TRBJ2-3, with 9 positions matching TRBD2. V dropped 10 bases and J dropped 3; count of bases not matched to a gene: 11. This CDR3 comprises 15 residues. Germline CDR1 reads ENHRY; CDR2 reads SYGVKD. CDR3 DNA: TGTGCCACACAATCTAGCGGGGTGGGGACAGATACGCAGTATTTT. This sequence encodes CATQSSGVGTDTQYF.

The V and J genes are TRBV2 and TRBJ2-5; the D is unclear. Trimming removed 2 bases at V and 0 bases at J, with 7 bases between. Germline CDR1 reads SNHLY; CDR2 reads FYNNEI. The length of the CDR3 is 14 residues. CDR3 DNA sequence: TGTGCCAGCAGTGAAACTTCGAACCAAGAGACCCAGTACTTC. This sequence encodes CASSETSNQETQYF.